The 24 T cell receptor beta chains below come from one sample, sequenced in a study of shared clonotypes between healthy human individuals. Libraries were prepared by immunoSEQ multiplex PCR; TCRdb keeps only in-frame clonotypes and omits some of them. Among millions of clones listed, approximately 93% were seen once. The sample was naive CD4+ T cells from PBMCs. The subset denotes: CD45RA+ positively selected. These receptors were obtained from a man between 18 and 35 years old in good health. Some clones in this sample may be carry-over from other donors' samples.

V and J are TRBV7-2 and TRBJ2-1, with TRBD2 matching over 8 bases. The CDR3 runs 12 residues. Germline values: CDR1 SGHTA, CDR2 FQGNSA. With V trimmed by 5 bases and J by 10 bases, 4 bases remained unmatched. CDR3 nucleotides: TGTGCCAGCAGCCCTAGCGGGTGGGAGCAGTTCTTC. Its protein is CASSPSGWEQFF.

This chain's CDR3 is CASSTRTDLNIQYF. DNA for the CDR3: TGTGCCAGCAGCACTCGGACAGACCTAAACATTCAGTACTTC. The J gene is TRBJ2-4, the V gene TRBV27, with D possibly matching TRBD1 (6 bases). Germline V lookup: CDR1 MNHEY, CDR2 SMNVEV (reference sequence). The ends were cut back, 6 bases at V and 6 bases at J, with 15 bases in the middle. The CDR3 runs to 14 residues.

J is TRBJ2-7 and V is TRBV18; D uncertain. Germline lookup yields CDR1 KGHSH and CDR2 LQKENI. Trimming took 2 bases from V and 1 from J, leaving 21 bases between them. The length of the CDR3 is 18 residues. CDR3: CASSPSLVRQLDSYEQYF. CDR3 DNA sequence: TGTGCCAGCTCACCATCATTGGTCCGGCAGTTAGATTCCTACGAGCAGTACTTC.

The chain links TRBV19 to TRBJ1-1; possibly TRBD1 for D (5 bases). Trimming took off 7 bases at V and 3 bases at J, with 15 bases between the two ends. Germline values: CDR1 LNHDA, CDR2 SQIVND (reference sequence). The CDR3 is 14 amino acids. The CDR3 DNA is TGTGCCAGTACCTCGATCTCACAGGACACTGAAGCTTTCTTT. Translating gives CASTSISQDTEAFF. The complete variable domain, with remaining parts taken from reference TRBV19 and TRBJ1-1, reads DGGITQSPKYLFRKEGQNVTLSCEQNLNHDAMYWYRQDPGQGLRLIYYSQIVNDFQKGDIAEGYSVSREKKESFPLTVTSAQKNPTAFYLCASTSISQDTEAFFGQGTRLTVV.

V usage is TRBV5-4 and J usage is TRBJ1-2; tentative D call: TRBD1 (5 bases). There are 14 residues in the CDR3. Per the germline V gene, CDR1 is SGHNT and CDR2 is YYREEE (reference sequence). Trimming cost V 3 bases and J 8 bases, with 17 bases left between them. In nucleotides, the CDR3 is TGTGCCAGCAGCTCCCGCGGGGGAAGAGAGGGCTACACCTTC. It is translated as CASSSRGGREGYTF.

V and J are TRBV28 and TRBJ1-4; the D gene is possibly TRBD1 (5 bases). The CDR3 length is 14 residues. Germline-derived CDR1 and CDR2 are MDHEN and SYDVKM. V lost 5 bases, J lost 5 bases, and 12 bases lay in between. The CDR3 nucleotides are TGTGCCAGCAGTACCTCGGGACGGAATGAAAAACTGTTTTTT. Encoded protein: CASSTSGRNEKLFF.

This clone was found once. The V gene is TRBV7-3, the J gene TRBJ2-1, with a possible D match to TRBD2 (5 bases). CDR1 is SGHTA, CDR2 FQGTGA, per germline. This CDR3 has 15 amino acids. The ends were cut back, 4 bases at V and 2 bases at J, with 12 bases in the middle. This CDR3 reads CASSSLALPYNEQFF. The CDR3 region has the DNA TGTGCCAGCAGCTCGCTAGCCCTCCCCTACAATGAGCAGTTCTTC.

V usage is TRBV15 and J usage is TRBJ2-1; 10 bases map to TRBD1. CDR1 LNHNV and CDR2 YYDKDF come from the germline V gene (reference sequence). The CDR3 is 15 amino acids. Unmatched junction bases numbered 4, after V lost 3 bases and J lost 5 bases. Here the CDR3 DNA reads TGTGCCACCAGCAGGGCGACAGGGGGCCACAATGAGCAGTTCTTC. It encodes CATSRATGGHNEQFF.

This clone has a handful of counts. Other DNA sequences from this sample encode an identical CDR3 as well. This chain links TRBV5-1 with TRBJ1-1, with 7 bases lining up with TRBD1. The J segment lost 1 base and the V segment lost 0 bases, leaving 0 bases of the junction unmatched. The germline V gene has CDR1 SGHRS and CDR2 YFSETQ. The CDR3 runs to 14 residues. In DNA, the CDR3 is TGCGCCAGCAGCTTGGCAGGGGGGAACACTGAAGCTTTCTTT. Its protein is CASSLAGGNTEAFF.

A remark on this clone: Germline is not matched at one junction end, which may reflect a read error. Here the CDR3 reads CASLSGTTLQVVF. Written as DNA, the CDR3 is TGTGCCAGCCTATCCGGGACAACCCTTCAAGTGGTCTTT. The genes are TRBV28 and TRBJ1-1; D is possibly TRBD1 (6 bases). CDR3 length equals 13 residues. Germline CDR1 and CDR2: MDHEN and SYDVKM.

This chain links TRBV4-3 with TRBJ2-1, with TRBD2 matching 16 bases. Trimming at V came to 2 bases and at J to 9 bases, leaving 16 bases not matched to a gene. The CDR3 extends over 20 amino acids. Per the germline V gene, CDR1 is LGHNA and CDR2 is YSLEER. The DNA of the CDR3 is TGCGCCAGCAGCCAAAATGTCCCCGGGACTAGCGGGAGGGCCTCGGGTGAGCAGTTCTTC. This translates into CASSQNVPGTSGRASGEQFF.

This chain uses TRBV7-6 with TRBJ2-5, with a tentative D call TRBD2 (6 bases). V lost 4 bases to trimming and J lost 4 bases, with 13 bases between them. The CDR3 loop spans 14 amino acids. The V gene's germline CDR1 is SGHVS and CDR2 FNYEAQ. CDR3 in amino acids: CASSSNRLGETQYF. The CDR3, as DNA: TGTGCCAGCAGCTCAAATCGACTAGGAGAGACCCAGTACTTC.

The V and J genes are TRBV7-2 and TRBJ2-3; D may be TRBD2 (6 bases). The V gene's germline CDR1 is SGHTA and CDR2 FQGNSA. The CDR3 runs 18 residues. Trimming stripped 1 base from V and 1 base from J, with 18 bases between. For the CDR3, the DNA is TGTGCCAGCAGCTTAGTTGGCGCGGGGCGGGCCCGCACAGATACGCAGTATTTT. Translating gives CASSLVGAGRARTDTQYF.

V usage is TRBV28 and J usage is TRBJ1-1; D gene unclear. This CDR3 has 16 residues. The V gene lost 5 bases and the J gene lost 0 bases, with 16 bases spanning the gap. The germline V gene encodes CDR1 MDHEN and CDR2 SYDVKM. CDR3 in amino acids: CASSPSPGRMNTEAFF. For the CDR3, the DNA is TGTGCCAGCAGTCCCTCCCCCGGGCGTATGAACACTGAAGCTTTCTTT.

The V gene is TRBV11-2, the J gene TRBJ2-5, with a weak D call TRBD1 (6 bases). V lost 2 bases to trimming and J lost 2 bases, with 12 bases between them. The CDR3 loop spans 15 amino acids. The germline gives CDR1 SGHAT, CDR2 FQNNGV. In DNA form, the CDR3 reads TGTGCCAGCAGCTTAATTTGGACAGCACAAGAGACCCAGTACTTC. Translating it yields CASSLIWTAQETQYF.

The gene calls are TRBV10-3 and TRBJ2-7; 8 positions agree with TRBD1. The germline CDR1 and CDR2 sequences are ENHRY and SYGVKD. The CDR3 covers 15 residues. V was clipped by 6 bases and J by 0 bases; unmatched bases: 7. CDR3 sequence: CAIREDRGISYEQYF. The CDR3 coding sequence is TGTGCCATCAGAGAAGACAGGGGCATCTCCTACGAGCAGTACTTC.

The V call is TRBV28, the J call TRBJ1-5; no firm D call. The V gene's germline CDR1 is MDHEN and CDR2 SYDVKM. V was cut by 6 bases and J by 0 bases, with 15 bases left in between. This CDR3 spans 16 amino acids. CDR3 nucleotide sequence: TGTGCCAGCAGGTCCGGACCTCGGGCTAGCAATCAGCCCCAGCATTTT. Translation gives CASRSGPRASNQPQHF.

The rearrangement links TRBV10-3 to TRBJ2-5; no clear D. The germline V and J ends were trimmed by 4 bases and 2 bases, with 14 bases remaining between them. Germline-derived CDR1 and CDR2 are ENHRY and SYGVKD. The CDR3 length is 15 residues. This CDR3 is CAISAQKIPQETQYF. In DNA, the CDR3 is TGTGCCATCAGTGCCCAGAAAATACCTCAAGAGACCCAGTACTTC.

J is TRBJ2-3 and V is TRBV27, with TRBD2 identical over 9 bases. Losses at the gene ends were 3 bases for V and 1 base for J; bases not matched to a gene: 2. CDR1 MNHEY and CDR2 SMNVEV come from the germline V gene (reference sequence). The length of the CDR3 is 15 residues. The chain's CDR3 is CASSLASGGTDTQYF. The CDR3 bases are TGTGCCAGCAGTTTGGCTAGCGGGGGCACAGATACGCAGTATTTT.

The rearrangement links TRBV7-8 to TRBJ2-7; a weak D match, TRBD2 (6 bases). CDR1 and CDR2 (germline): SGHVS, FQNEAQ. The germline V and J ends were trimmed by 2 bases and 2 bases, with 10 bases remaining between them. The CDR3 length is 14 residues. The CDR3 coding sequence is TGTGCCAGCAGCTTACGGGCGGGACCCTACGAGCAGTACTTC. Translating it yields CASSLRAGPYEQYF.

V usage is TRBV19 and J usage is TRBJ1-3, with D tentatively TRBD1 (5 bases). Germline V CDR1 and CDR2: LNHDA, SQIVND (reference sequence). V shed 7 bases and J shed 0 bases, with 10 bases lying between them. The CDR3 is 14 residues long. DNA for the CDR3: TGTGCCAGTATGCGACAGAGCTCTGGAAACACCATATATTTT. Amino acid sequence: CASMRQSSGNTIYF.

The genes are TRBV14 and TRBJ2-7; tentative D call: TRBD1 (6 bases). Germline values: CDR1 SGHDN, CDR2 FVKESK. The CDR3 runs 15 residues. V was trimmed by 1 base and J by 6 bases, leaving 16 bases between them. CDR3 bases: TGTGCCAGCAGCCAAGGATTGCAGGGGTGGGGCGAGCAGTACTTC. Its protein product is CASSQGLQGWGEQYF.

V is TRBV18 and J is TRBJ1-3; a weak D match, TRBD1 (6 bases). V shed 6 bases and J shed 0 bases, with 12 bases lying between them. Germline lookup yields CDR1 KGHSH and CDR2 LQKENI. The CDR3 runs to 15 residues. This CDR3 is CASSGDISSGNTIYF. The DNA of the CDR3 is TGTGCCAGCTCCGGGGACATAAGCTCTGGAAACACCATATATTTT.

This chain connects TRBV11-2 to TRBJ2-1; maybe TRBD1 (6 bases). Trimming removed 3 bases at V and 4 bases at J, with 13 bases between. CDR3 length equals 15 residues. Germline lookup yields CDR1 SGHAT and CDR2 FQNNGV. CDR3 bases: TGTGCCAGCAGCTTCTCAGGGGCCCTATACAATGAGCAGTTCTTC. It is translated as CASSFSGALYNEQFF.